The entry below gives a single T cell receptor (beta chain) sequence along with its context. Produced via immunoSEQ multiplex PCR; TCRdb's table is partial and in-frame only. The sample yields under 75,000 clones, 80% seen once. This record belongs to a study of blood T cell repertoires in COVID-19. Study-wide context: Researchers got acute and convalescent COVID-19 samples from the United States, Italy and Spain.

The germline CDR1 and CDR2 sequences are SGHDT and YYEEEE. V shed 0 bases and J 4 bases; nucleotides not matched to a gene: 3. The CDR3 loop spans 15 amino acids. The J gene is TRBJ1-2, the V gene TRBV5-6; 10 positions match TRBD1. The TCR sequence derives from a man in his 70s who had recovered from COVID-19. Specimen: peripheral blood. The CDR3 here is CASSLGDRGFYGYTF. Written as DNA, the CDR3 is TGTGCCAGCAGCTTGGGGGACAGGGGATTCTATGGCTACACCTTC.